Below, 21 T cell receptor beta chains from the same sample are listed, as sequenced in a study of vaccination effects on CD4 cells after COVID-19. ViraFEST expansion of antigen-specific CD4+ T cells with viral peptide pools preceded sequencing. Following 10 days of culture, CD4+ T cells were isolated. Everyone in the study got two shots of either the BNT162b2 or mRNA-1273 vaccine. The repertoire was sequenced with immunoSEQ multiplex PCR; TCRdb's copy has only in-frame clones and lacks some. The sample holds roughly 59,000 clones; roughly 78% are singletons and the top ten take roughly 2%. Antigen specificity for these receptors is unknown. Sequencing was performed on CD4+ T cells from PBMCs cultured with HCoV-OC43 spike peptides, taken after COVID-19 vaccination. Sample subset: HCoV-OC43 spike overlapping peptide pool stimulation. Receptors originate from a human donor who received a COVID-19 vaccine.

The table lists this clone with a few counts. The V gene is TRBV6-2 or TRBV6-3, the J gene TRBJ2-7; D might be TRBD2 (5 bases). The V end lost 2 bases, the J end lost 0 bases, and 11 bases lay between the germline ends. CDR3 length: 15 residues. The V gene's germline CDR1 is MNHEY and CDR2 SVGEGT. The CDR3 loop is CASSYKGSGSYEQYV. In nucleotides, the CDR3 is TGTGCCAGCAGTTACAAGGGAAGCGGCTCCTACGAGCAGTACGTC.

The chain's CDR3 is CASSNGTGGFVEQYV. The DNA of the CDR3 is TGCGCCAGCAGCAACGGGACAGGGGGCTTCGTCGAGCAGTACGTC. This chain joins TRBV4-1 and TRBJ2-7; 12 bases align to TRBD1. CDR1 MGHRA and CDR2 YSYEKL come from the germline V gene. CDR3 size: 15 residues. Trimming cost V 5 bases and J 6 bases; bases outside gene matches: 8.

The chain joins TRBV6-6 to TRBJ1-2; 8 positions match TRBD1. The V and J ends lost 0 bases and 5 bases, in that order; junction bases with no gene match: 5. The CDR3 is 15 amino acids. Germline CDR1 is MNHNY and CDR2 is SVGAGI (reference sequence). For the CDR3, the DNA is TGTGCCAGCAGTTACTCCGAGGACAGGGAATATGGCTACACCTTC. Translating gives CASSYSEDREYGYTF.

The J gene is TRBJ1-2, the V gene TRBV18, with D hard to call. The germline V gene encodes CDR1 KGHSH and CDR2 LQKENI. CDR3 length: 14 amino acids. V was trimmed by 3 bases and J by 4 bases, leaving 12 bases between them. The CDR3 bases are TGTGCCAGCTCACCTAGACGTGGATTCTATGGCTACACCTTC. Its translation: CASSPRRGFYGYTF.

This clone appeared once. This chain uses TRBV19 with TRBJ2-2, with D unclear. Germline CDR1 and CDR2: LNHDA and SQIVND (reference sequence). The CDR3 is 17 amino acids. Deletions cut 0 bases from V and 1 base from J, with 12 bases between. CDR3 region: CASSIDRWGMNTGELFF. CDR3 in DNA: TGTGCCAGTAGTATAGATAGGTGGGGTATGAACACCGGGGAGCTGTTTTTT.

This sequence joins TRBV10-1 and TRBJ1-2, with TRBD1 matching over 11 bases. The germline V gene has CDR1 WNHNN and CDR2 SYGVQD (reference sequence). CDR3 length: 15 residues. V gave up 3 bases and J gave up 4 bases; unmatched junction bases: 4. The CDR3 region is CASSESGTGGYGYTF. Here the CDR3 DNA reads TGCGCCAGCAGTGAATCTGGGACAGGGGGCTATGGCTACACCTTC.

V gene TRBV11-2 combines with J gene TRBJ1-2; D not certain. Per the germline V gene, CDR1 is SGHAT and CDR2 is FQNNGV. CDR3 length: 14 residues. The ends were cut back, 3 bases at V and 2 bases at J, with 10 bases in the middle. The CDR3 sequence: CASSLTDQNYGYTF. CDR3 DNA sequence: TGTGCCAGCAGCTTGACGGATCAGAACTATGGCTACACCTTC. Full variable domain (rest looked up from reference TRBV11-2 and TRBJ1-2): EAGVAQSPRYKIIEKRQSVAFWCNPISGHATLYWYQQILGQGPKLLIQFQNNGVVDDSQLPKDRFSAERLKGVDSTLKIQPAKLEDSAVYLCASSLTDQNYGYTFGSGTRLTVV.

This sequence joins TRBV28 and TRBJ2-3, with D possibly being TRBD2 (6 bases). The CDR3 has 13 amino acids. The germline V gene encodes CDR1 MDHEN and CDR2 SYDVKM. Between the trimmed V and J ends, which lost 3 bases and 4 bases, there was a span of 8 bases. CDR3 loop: CASSLRGPDTQYF. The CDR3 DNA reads TGTGCCAGCAGTTTGCGGGGCCCAGATACGCAGTATTTT.

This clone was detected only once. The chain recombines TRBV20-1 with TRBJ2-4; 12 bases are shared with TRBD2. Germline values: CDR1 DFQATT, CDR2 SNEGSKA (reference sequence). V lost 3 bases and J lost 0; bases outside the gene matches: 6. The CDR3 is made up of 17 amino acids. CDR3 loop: CSASSLAGGLAKNIQYF. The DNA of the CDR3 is TGCAGTGCTAGTTCTCTAGCGGGGGGGTTAGCCAAAAACATTCAGTACTTC.

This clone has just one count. CDR3 amino acids: CATSATGTGELFF. The CDR3 DNA reads TGTGCCACCAGCGCTACAGGCACCGGGGAGCTGTTTTTT. The V call is TRBV24-1, the J call TRBJ2-2, with D tentatively TRBD1 (5 bases). The CDR3 totals 13 residues. Trimming removed 7 bases at V and 4 bases at J, with 9 bases between. Germline V gene lookup returns CDR1 KGHDR and CDR2 SFDVKD.

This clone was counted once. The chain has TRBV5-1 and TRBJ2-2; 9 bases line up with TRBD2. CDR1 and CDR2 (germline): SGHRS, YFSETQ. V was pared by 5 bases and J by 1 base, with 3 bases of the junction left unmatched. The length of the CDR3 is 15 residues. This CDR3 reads CASRRRGGNTGELFF. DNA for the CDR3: TGCGCCAGCAGACGGCGGGGGGGGAACACCGGGGAGCTGTTTTTT.

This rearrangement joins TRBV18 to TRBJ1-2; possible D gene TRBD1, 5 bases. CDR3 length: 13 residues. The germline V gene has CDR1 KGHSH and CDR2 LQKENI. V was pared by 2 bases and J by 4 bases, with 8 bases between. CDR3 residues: CASSPDGGYGYTF. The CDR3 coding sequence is TGTGCCAGCTCACCAGACGGGGGCTATGGCTACACCTTC.

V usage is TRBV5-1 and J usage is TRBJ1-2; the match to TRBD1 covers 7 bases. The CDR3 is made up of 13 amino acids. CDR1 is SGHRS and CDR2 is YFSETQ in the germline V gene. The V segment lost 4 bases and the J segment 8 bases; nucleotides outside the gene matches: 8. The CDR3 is CASSNDRVWGYTF. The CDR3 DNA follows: TGCGCCAGCAGCAACGACAGGGTCTGGGGCTACACCTTC.

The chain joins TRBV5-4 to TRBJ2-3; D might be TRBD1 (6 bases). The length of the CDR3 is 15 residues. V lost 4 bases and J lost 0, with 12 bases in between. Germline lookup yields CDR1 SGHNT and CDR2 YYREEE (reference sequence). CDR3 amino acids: CASSRDRSSTDTQYF. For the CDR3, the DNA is TGTGCCAGCAGCCGAGACAGGTCAAGCACAGATACGCAGTATTTT.

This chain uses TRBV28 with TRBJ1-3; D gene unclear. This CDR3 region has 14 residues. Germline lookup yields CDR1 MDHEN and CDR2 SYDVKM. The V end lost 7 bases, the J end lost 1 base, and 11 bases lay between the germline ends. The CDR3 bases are TGTGCCAGCACCTCCTGGGAGTCTGGAAACACCATATATTTT. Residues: CASTSWESGNTIYF.

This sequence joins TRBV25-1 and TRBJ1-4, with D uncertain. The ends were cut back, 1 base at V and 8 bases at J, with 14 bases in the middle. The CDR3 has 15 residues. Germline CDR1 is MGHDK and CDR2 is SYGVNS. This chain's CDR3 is CASSELRGTGEKLFF. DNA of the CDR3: TGTGCCAGCAGTGAATTGCGGGGTACTGGCGAAAAACTGTTTTTT. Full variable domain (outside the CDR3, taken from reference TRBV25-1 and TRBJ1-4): EADIYQTPRYLVIGTGKKITLECSQTMGHDKMYWYQQDPGMELHLIHYSYGVNSTEKGDLSSESTVSRIRTEHFPLTLESARPSHTSQYLCASSELRGTGEKLFFGSGTQLSVL.

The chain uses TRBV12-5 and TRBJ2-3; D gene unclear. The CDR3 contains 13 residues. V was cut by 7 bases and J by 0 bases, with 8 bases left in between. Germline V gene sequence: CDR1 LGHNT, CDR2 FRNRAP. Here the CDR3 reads CASAQVSTDTQYF. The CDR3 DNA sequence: TGTGCTAGTGCCCAGGTTAGCACAGATACGCAGTATTTT.

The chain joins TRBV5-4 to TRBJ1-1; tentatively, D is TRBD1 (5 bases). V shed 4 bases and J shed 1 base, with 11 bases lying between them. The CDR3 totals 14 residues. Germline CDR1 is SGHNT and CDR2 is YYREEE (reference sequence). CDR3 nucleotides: TGTGCCAGCAGCCACGGACACCAGAACACTGAAGCTTTCTTT. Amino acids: CASSHGHQNTEAFF.

The CDR3 spells CASSKPGSETQYF. The CDR3 DNA sequence: TGTGCCAGCAGTAAACCGGGATCGGAGACCCAGTACTTC. The chain is built from TRBV6-5 and TRBJ2-5; a possible D gene is TRBD2 (5 bases). The CDR3 runs to 13 residues. V was trimmed by 5 bases and J by 5 bases, leaving 12 bases between them. Germline V CDR1 and CDR2: MNHEY, SVGAGI.

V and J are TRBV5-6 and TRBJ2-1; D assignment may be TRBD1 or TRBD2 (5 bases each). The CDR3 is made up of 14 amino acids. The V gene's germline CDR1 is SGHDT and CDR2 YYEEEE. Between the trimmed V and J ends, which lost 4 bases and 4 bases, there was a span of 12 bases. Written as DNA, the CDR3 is TGTGCCAGCAGCCGGGGCCGGCTATACAATGAGCAGTTCTTC. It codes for CASSRGRLYNEQFF.

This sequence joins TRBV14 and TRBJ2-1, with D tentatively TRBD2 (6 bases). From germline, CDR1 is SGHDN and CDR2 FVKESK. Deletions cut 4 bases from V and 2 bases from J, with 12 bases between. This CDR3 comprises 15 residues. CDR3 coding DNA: TGTGCCAGCAGCCCCGTGGAGGGCGCCTACAATGAGCAGTTCTTC. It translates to CASSPVEGAYNEQFF. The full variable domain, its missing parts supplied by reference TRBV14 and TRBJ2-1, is EAGVTQFPSHSVIEKGQTVTLRCDPISGHDNLYWYRRVMGKEIKFLLHFVKESKQDESGMPNNRFLAERTGGTYSTLKVQPAELEDSGVYFCASSPVEGAYNEQFFGPGTRLTVL.